These T cell receptor beta chains were read from a single sample in a study of blood T cell repertoires in COVID-19. Sequenced by immunoSEQ multiplex PCR; TCRdb stores in-frame clones only, minus some. The sample carries some 250,000 clones, approximately 90% recorded once. Sequences were obtained from PBMCs or T cells enriched from blood (not recorded which). The receptor set was obtained from a human donor in a cohort exposed to, infected with or recovered from COVID-19 (not recorded which). The donor label of this sample is uncertain. Both conserved end residues are part of each CDR3. A D gene is named only where the DNA matches it firmly. Expanded clones are given a class, and other clones once, few, many or no size at all.

v_gene: TRBV9; abundance: NA; d_gene: TRBD2; j_gene: TRBJ2-1; CDR3aa: CASSEGGLDGSYNEQFF; CDR3nt: TGTGCCAGCAGCGAGGGAGGGCTAGACGGCTCCTACAATGAGCAGTTCTTC
v_gene: TRBV7-9; abundance: NA; d_gene: NA; j_gene: TRBJ2-5; CDR3aa: CASSLSGGEGETQYF; CDR3nt: TGTGCCAGCAGCTTATCTGGGGGCGAAGGAGAGACCCAGTACTTC
v_gene: TRBV28; abundance: NA; d_gene: NA; j_gene: TRBJ1-4; CDR3aa: CASGQDGNEKLFF; CDR3nt: TGTGCCAGCGGGCAGGATGGCAATGAAAAACTGTTTTTT
v_gene: TRBV7-2; abundance: NA; d_gene: NA; j_gene: TRBJ2-7; CDR3aa: CASSLAEQGTGEQYF; CDR3nt: TGTGCCAGCAGCTTAGCCGAACAGGGCACCGGCGAGCAGTACTTC
v_gene: TRBV18; abundance: NA; d_gene: NA; j_gene: TRBJ1-5; CDR3aa: CASSPLGNSNQPQHF; CDR3nt: TGTGCCAGCTCACCACTGGGCAATAGCAATCAGCCCCAGCATTTT
v_gene: TRBV11-3; abundance: NA; d_gene: NA; j_gene: TRBJ2-1; CDR3aa: CASSLGAGNYNEQFF; CDR3nt: TGTGCCAGCAGCTTAGGGGCAGGGAATTACAATGAGCAGTTCTTC
v_gene: TRBV10-3; abundance: once; d_gene: TRBD1; j_gene: TRBJ1-2; CDR3aa: CAINPEDRAINYGYTF; CDR3nt: TGTGCCATCAACCCCGAGGACAGGGCCATTAACTATGGCTACACCTTC
v_gene: TRBV25-1; abundance: NA; d_gene: TRBD1; j_gene: TRBJ1-5; CDR3aa: CASSESSGQGGSQPQHF; CDR3nt: TGTGCCAGCAGTGAGTCTTCTGGACAGGGAGGTTCTCAGCCCCAGCATTTT
v_gene: TRBV10-3; abundance: NA; d_gene: NA; j_gene: TRBJ1-1; CDR3aa: CAISESETVNTEAFF; CDR3nt: TGTGCCATCAGTGAGTCGGAGACGGTGAACACTGAAGCTTTCTTT
v_gene: TRBV10-2; abundance: few; d_gene: NA; j_gene: TRBJ1-1; CDR3aa: CASSYTGSNTEAFF; CDR3nt: TGCGCCAGCTCATACACCGGGAGTAACACTGAAGCTTTCTTT
v_gene: TRBV19; abundance: once; d_gene: NA; j_gene: TRBJ1-2; CDR3aa: CASRNLQENYGYTF; CDR3nt: TGTGCCAGTAGAAATTTACAGGAGAACTATGGCTACACCTTC
v_gene: TRBV12-5; abundance: few; d_gene: NA; j_gene: TRBJ1-2; CDR3aa: CTGRGHYGYTF; CDR3nt: TGCACCGGGCGGGGCCACTATGGCTACACCTTC
v_gene: TRBV7-8; abundance: NA; d_gene: NA; j_gene: TRBJ2-7; CDR3aa: CASQVAGASYEQYF; CDR3nt: TGTGCCAGCCAGGTGGCAGGGGCCTCCTACGAGCAGTACTTC